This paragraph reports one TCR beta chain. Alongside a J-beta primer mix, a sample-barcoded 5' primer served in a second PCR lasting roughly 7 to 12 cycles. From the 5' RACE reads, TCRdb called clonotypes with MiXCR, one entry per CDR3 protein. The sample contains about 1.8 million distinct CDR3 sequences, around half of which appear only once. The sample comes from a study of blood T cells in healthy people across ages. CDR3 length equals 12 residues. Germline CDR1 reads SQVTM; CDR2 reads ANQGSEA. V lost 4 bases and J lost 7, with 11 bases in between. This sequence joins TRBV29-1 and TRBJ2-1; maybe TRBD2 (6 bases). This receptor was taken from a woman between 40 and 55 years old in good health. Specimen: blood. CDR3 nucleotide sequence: TGCAGCGTTGTGGGGCTAGCGAATGAGCAGTTCTTC. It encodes CSVVGLANEQFF.